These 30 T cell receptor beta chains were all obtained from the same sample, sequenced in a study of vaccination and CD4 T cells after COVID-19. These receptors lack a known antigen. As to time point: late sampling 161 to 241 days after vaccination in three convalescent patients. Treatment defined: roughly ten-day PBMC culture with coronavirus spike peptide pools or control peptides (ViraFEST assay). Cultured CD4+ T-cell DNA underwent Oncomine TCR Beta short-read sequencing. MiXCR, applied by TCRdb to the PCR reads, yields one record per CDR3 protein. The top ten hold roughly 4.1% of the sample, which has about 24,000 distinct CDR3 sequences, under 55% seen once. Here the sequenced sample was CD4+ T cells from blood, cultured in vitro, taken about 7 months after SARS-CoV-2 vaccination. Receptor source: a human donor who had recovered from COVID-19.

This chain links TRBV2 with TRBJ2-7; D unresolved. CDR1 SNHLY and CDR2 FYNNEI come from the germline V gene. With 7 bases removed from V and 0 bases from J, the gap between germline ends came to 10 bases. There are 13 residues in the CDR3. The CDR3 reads CASIRSNSYEQYF. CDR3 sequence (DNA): TGTGCCAGCATCCGGTCCAACTCCTACGAGCAGTACTTC.

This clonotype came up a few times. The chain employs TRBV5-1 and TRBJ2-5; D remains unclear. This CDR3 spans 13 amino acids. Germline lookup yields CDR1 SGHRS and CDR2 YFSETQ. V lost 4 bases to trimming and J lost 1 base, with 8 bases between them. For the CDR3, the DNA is TGCGCCAGCAGCGCCCTCAGCCAAGAGACCCAGTACTTC. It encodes CASSALSQETQYF. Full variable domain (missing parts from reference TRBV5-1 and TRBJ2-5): KAGVTQTPRYLIKTRGQQVTLSCSPISGHRSVSWYQQTPGQGLQFLFEYFSETQRNKGNFPGRFSGRQFSNSRSEMNVSTLELGDSALYLCASSALSQETQYFGPGTRLLVL.

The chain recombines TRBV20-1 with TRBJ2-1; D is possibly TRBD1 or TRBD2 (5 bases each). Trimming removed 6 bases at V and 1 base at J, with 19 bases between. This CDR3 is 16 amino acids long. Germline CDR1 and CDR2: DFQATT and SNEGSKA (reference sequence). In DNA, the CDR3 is TGCAGTGCCCTAACCTCCTCGGGACCATCCTACAATGAGCAGTTCTTC. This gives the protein CSALTSSGPSYNEQFF.

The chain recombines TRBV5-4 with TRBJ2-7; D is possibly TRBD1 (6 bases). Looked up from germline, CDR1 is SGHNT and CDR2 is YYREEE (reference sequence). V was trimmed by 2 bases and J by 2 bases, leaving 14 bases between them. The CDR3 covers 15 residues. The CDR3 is CASSFGQGWAYEQYF. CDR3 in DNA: TGTGCCAGCAGCTTCGGGCAGGGGTGGGCCTACGAGCAGTACTTC.

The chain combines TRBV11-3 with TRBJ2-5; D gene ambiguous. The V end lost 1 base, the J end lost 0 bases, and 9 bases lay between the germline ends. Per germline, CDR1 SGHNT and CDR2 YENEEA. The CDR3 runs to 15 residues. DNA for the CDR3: TGTGCCAGCAGCTTAGCGGGCGGTAACCAAGAGACCCAGTACTTC. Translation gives CASSLAGGNQETQYF.

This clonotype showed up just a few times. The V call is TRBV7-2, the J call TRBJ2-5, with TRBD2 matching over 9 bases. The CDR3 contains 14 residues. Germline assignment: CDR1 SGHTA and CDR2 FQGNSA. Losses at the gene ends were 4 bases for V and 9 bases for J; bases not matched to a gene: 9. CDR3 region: CASSSGTSTWSQYF. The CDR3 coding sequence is TGTGCCAGCAGCTCGGGGACTAGCACCTGGTCCCAGTACTTC.

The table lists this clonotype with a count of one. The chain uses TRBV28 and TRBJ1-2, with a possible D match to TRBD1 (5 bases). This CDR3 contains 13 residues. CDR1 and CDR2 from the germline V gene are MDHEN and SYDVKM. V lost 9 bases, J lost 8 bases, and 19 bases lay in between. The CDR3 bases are TGTGCCAGTGCCCCTGGGACGTCGTTCGGCTACACCTTC. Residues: CASAPGTSFGYTF.

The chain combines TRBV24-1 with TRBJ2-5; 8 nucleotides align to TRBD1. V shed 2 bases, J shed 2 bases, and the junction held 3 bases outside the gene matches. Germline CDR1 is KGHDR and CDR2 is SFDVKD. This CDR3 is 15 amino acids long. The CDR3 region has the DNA TGTGCCACCAGTGATTACGGACAGGGTCAAGAGACCCAGTACTTC. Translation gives CATSDYGQGQETQYF.

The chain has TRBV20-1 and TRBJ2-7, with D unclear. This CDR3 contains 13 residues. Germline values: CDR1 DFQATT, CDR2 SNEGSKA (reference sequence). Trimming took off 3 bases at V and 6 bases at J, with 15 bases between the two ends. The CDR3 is CSARDTRSFEQYF. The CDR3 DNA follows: TGCAGTGCTAGGGATACGAGATCGTTCGAGCAGTACTTC.

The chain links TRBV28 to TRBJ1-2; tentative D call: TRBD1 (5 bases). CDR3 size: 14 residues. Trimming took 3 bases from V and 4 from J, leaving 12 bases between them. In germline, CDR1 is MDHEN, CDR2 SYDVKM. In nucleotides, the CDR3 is TGTGCCAGCAGTTTTGGGGGTGGTAGCTATGGCTACACCTTC. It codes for CASSFGGGSYGYTF.

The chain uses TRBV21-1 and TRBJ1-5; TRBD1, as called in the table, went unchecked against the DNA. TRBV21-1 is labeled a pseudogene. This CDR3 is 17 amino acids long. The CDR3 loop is CAMEAAPQYTSNQPQHF. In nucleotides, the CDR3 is TGTGCCATGGAGGCGGCCCCTCAGTATACGAGCAATCAGCCCCAGCATTTT.

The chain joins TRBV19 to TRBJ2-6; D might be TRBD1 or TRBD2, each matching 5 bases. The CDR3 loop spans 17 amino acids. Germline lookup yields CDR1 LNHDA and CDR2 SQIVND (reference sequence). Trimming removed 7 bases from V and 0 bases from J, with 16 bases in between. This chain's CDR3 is CASTPGTYSSGANVLTF. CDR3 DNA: TGTGCCAGTACCCCAGGGACGTATAGCTCTGGGGCCAACGTCCTGACTTTC.

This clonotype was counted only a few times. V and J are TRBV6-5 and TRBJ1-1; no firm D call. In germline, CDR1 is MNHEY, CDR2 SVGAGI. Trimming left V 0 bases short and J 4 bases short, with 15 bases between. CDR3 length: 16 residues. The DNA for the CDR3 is TGTGCCAGCAGTTACTCGCCCGCGGGGTGGGGCACTGAAGCTTTCTTT. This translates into CASSYSPAGWGTEAFF.

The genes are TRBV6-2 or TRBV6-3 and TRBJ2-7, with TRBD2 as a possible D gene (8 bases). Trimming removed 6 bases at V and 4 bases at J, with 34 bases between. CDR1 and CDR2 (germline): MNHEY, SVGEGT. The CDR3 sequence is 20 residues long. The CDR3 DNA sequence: TGTGCCAGCAGACCCGAAACACCCTGGACAGGACGGGAGGGTGGGTACGAGCAGTACTTC. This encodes CASRPETPWTGREGGYEQYF.

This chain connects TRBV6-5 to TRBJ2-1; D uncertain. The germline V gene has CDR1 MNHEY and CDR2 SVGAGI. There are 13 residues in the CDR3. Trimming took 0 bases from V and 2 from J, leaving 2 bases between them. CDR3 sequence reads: CASSYSPYNEQFF. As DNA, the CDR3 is TGTGCCAGCAGTTACTCTCCCTACAATGAGCAGTTCTTC.

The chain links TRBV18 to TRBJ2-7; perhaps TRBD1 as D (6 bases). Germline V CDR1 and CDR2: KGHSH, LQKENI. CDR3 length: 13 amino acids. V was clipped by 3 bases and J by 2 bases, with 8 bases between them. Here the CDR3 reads CASSPRGTYEQYF. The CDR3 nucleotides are TGTGCCAGCTCACCTAGGGGGACCTACGAGCAGTACTTC.

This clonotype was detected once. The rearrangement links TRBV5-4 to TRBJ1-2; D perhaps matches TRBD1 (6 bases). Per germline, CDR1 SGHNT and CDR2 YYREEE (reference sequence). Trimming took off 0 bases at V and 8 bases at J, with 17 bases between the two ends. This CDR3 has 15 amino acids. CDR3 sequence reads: CASSLAGGDIGGYTF. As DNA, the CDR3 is TGTGCCAGCAGCTTGGCCGGGGGGGACATAGGAGGCTACACCTTC.

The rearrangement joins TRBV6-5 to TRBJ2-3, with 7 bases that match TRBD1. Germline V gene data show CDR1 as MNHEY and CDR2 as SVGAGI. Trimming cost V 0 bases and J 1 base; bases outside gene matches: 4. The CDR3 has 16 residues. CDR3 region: CASSYSGDRGTDTQYF. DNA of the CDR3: TGTGCCAGCAGTTACTCTGGCGACAGGGGCACAGATACGCAGTATTTT.

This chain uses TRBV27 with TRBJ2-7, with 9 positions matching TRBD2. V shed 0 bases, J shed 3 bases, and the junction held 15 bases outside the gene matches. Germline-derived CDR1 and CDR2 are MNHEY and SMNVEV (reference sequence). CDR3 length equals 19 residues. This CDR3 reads CASSLSYGGHGTSFYEQYF. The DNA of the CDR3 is TGTGCCAGCAGTTTATCATACGGGGGCCACGGGACTAGCTTCTACGAGCAGTACTTC.

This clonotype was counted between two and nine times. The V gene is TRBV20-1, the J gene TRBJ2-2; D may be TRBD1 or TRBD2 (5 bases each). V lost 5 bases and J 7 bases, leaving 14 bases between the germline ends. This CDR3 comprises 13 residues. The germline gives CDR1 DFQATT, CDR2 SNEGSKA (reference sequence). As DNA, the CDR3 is TGCAGTGCTTGGGGGAACCCGGACGGGGAGCTGTTTTTT. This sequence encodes CSAWGNPDGELFF.

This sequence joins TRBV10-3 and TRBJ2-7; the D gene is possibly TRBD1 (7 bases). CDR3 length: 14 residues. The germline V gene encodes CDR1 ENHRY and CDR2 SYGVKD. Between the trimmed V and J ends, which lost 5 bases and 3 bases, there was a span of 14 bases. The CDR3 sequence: CAISYSGDSYEQYF. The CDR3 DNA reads TGTGCCATCAGTTACTCGGGGGACAGCTACGAGCAGTACTTC.

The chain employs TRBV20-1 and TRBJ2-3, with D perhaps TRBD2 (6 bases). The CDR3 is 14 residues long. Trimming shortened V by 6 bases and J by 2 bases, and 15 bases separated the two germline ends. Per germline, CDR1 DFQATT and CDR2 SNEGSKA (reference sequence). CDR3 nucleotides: TGCAGTGCCCGTGCCGGAGGGACCACAGATACGCAGTATTTT. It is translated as CSARAGGTTDTQYF.

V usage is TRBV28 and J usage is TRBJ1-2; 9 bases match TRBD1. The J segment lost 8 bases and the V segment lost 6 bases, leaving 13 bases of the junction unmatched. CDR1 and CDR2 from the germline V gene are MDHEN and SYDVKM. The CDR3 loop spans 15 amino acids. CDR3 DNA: TGTGCCAGCAGCTTGGGGGGACAGGGTGGAGGAGGCTACACCTTC. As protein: CASSLGGQGGGGYTF.

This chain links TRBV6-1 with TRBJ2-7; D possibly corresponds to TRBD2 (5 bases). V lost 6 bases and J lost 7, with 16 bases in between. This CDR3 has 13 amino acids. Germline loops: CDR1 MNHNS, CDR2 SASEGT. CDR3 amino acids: CASSRGIWGEQYF. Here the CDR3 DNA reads TGTGCCAGCAGCAGAGGGATATGGGGTGAGCAGTACTTC.

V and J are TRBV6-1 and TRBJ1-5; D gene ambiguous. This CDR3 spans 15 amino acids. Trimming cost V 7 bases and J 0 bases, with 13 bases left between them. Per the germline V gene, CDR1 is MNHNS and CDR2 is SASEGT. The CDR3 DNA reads TGTGCCAGCACTCAGACGGGATATAGCAATCAGCCCCAGCATTTT. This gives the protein CASTQTGYSNQPQHF.

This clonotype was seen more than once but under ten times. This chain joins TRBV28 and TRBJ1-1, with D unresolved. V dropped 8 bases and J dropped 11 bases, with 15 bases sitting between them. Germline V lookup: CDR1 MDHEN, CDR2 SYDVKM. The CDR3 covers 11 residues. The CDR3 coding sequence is TGTGCCAGCGGTCGTTGGGGTTTGGCTTTCTTT. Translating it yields CASGRWGLAFF.

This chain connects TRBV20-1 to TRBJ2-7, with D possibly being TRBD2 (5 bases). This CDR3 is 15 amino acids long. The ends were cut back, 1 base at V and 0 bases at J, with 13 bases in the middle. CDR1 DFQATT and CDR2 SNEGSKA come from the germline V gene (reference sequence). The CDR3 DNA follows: TGCAGTGCTAGAGTCGTCGGGATGAGCTCCTACGAGCAGTACTTC. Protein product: CSARVVGMSSYEQYF.

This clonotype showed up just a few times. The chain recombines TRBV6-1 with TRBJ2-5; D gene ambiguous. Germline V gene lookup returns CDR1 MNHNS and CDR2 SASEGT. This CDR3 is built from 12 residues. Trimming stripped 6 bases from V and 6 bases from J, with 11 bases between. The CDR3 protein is CASSAPEKTQYF. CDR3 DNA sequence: TGTGCCAGCAGCGCCCCAGAAAAGACCCAGTACTTC.

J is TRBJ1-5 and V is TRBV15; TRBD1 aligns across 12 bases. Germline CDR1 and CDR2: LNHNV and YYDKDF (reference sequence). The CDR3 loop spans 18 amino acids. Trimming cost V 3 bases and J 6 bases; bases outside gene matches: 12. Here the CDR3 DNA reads TGTGCCACCAGCAGCTTCCGGGACAGGGGGCGTTCCAGTCAGCCCCAGCATTTT. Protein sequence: CATSSFRDRGRSSQPQHF.

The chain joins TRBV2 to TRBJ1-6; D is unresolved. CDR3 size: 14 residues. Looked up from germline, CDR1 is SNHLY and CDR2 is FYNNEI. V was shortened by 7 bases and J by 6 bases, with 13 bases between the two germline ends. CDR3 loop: CASTREKTNSPLHF. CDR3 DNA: TGTGCCAGCACCCGGGAAAAAACTAATTCACCCCTCCACTTT.